This is a list of T cell receptor beta chains from one sample in a study of T cells after somatic rescue of genetic block. Generated by immunoSEQ multiplex PCR, the TCRdb table keeps only in-frame clones and is missing some. In the table there are 55,000 to 75,000 clones, 80% to 95% of which are singletons. Material: peripheral blood mononuclear cells (PBMCs). All receptors come from a middle-aged man. Both conserved end residues are part of each CDR3. A D gene is named only where the DNA matches it firmly. Size is stated for part of the rows, as once, few or many counts, or as a class when the clone is expanded.

>.|TRBJ2-7|TRBV10-1|.
CASSGARAGEQYF
TGCGCCAGCAGTGGCGCGAGGGCGGGCGAGCAGTACTTC
>.|TRBJ2-3|TRBV6-4|.
CASSPETWADTQYF
TGTGCCAGCAGTCCGGAGACCTGGGCAGATACGCAGTATTTT
>.|TRBJ2-4|TRBV4-2|TRBD1
CASSSLGSDRAPYF
TGTGCCAGCAGCTCCTTAGGGTCGGACAGGGCCCCATATTTC
>.|TRBJ2-2|TRBV5-4|TRBD2
CASSFLAGGNTGELFF
TGTGCCAGCAGCTTTCTAGCGGGGGGGAACACCGGGGAGCTGTTTTTT
>.|TRBJ2-7|TRBV28|.
CASLSGTSYEQYF
TGTGCCAGCTTATCCGGGACCTCCTACGAGCAGTACTTC
>few|TRBJ2-7|TRBV4-1|.
CASSQVLGPTTPYEQYF
TGCGCCAGCAGCCAAGTTCTTGGACCAACGACTCCCTACGAGCAGTACTTC
>.|TRBJ2-3|TRBV4-1|TRBD2
CASSQAVVVAGTDTQYF
TGCGCCAGCAGCCAAGCCGTGGTGGTAGCGGGGACAGATACGCAGTATTTT
>.|TRBJ2-5|TRBV28|.
CASSPNRGTLGETQYF
TGTGCCAGCAGTCCCAATCGGGGGACACTCGGGGAGACCCAGTACTTC
>.|TRBJ1-2|TRBV7-9|.
CASSSVDEDSNYGYTF
TGTGCCAGCAGCTCCGTAGACGAGGACTCAAACTATGGCTACACCTTC
>.|TRBJ2-7|TRBV25-1|TRBD1
CASSRIPTGGHEQYF
TGTGCCAGCAGTAGAATCCCCACAGGGGGCCACGAGCAGTACTTC
>.|TRBJ2-3|TRBV10-3|.
CATTSSTDTQYF
TGTGCCACCACTTCTAGCACAGATACGCAGTATTTT
>.|TRBJ2-3|TRBV2|TRBD2
CASSGGLVDTQYF
TGTGCCAGCAGTGGGGGACTAGTGGATACGCAGTATTTT
>once|TRBJ1-2|TRBV6-5|.
CASSYKMSDGYTF
TGTGCCAGCAGTTACAAAATGTCGGATGGCTACACCTTC
>.|TRBJ1-2|TRBV28|.
CASTLDGGIYGYTF
TGTGCCAGCACCCTGGATGGGGGGATCTATGGCTACACCTTC